The rows below give T cell receptor beta chains drawn from one sample of a study of blood T cell repertoires in COVID-19. Clones were sequenced by immunoSEQ multiplex PCR, and TCRdb holds only the in-frame ones, with some missing. Here the sample spans roughly 390,000 clones, around 87% being singletons. The specimen sequenced was peripheral blood. These receptors all stem from a woman between 25 and 40 years old with COVID-19, enrolled during active disease. Both conserved end residues are part of each CDR3. The D gene is left open where the match is weak. The size entry is marked missing in some rows and otherwise reads once, few, many or a size class.

TRBJ2-7 TRBD1 TRBV4-1 . 19 CASSQAQIRADRVAYEQYF TGCGCCAGCAGCCAAGCGCAAATTCGGGCGGACAGGGTCGCCTACGAGCAGTACTTC
TRBJ2-7 TRBD2 TRBV7-8 . 14 CASSLSGSSYEQYF TGTGCCAGCAGCTTAAGCGGGAGCTCCTACGAGCAGTACTTC
TRBJ2-3 . TRBV4-1 . 14 CASSQALTADTQYF TGCGCCAGCAGCCAAGCACTCACGGCAGATACGCAGTATTTT
TRBJ2-3 . TRBV2 . 12 CASMRRTDTQYF TGTGCCAGCATGCGGAGGACAGATACGCAGTATTTT
TRBJ2-1 . TRBV28 . 15 CASSLIRLAYNEQFF TGTGCCAGCAGTTTAATCCGCCTAGCGTACAATGAGCAGTTCTTC
TRBJ1-1 . TRBV6-6 . 14 CASSYLTGNTEAFF TGTGCCAGCAGTTACCTGACAGGGAACACTGAAGCTTTCTTT
TRBJ1-5 TRBD1 TRBV30 . 13 CAWKGAGRQPQHF TGTGCCTGGAAGGGGGCAGGGAGGCAGCCCCAGCATTTT
TRBJ2-1 TRBD1 TRBV11-2 . 15 CASSGRDSPNNEQFF TGTGCCAGCAGCGGCCGGGACAGCCCAAACAATGAGCAGTTCTTC
TRBJ2-3 . TRBV7-9 . 12 CASSLQADTQYF TGTGCCAGCAGCTTACAGGCAGATACGCAGTATTTT
TRBJ2-1 . TRBV9 . 14 CASSVGSSYNEQFF TGTGCCAGCAGCGTCGGTAGCTCCTACAATGAGCAGTTCTTC
TRBJ2-7 . TRBV11-2 . 14 CASSSNRVEGEQYF TGTGCCAGCAGCTCAAACAGGGTTGAAGGCGAGCAGTACTTC
TRBJ2-4 . TRBV6-5 once 15 CASSFQPGARDIQYF TGTGCCAGCAGTTTCCAGCCGGGAGCCAGGGACATTCAGTACTTC
TRBJ1-5 TRBD1 TRBV5-5 . 13 CASSLGTVQPQHF TGTGCCAGCAGCTTAGGGACAGTTCAGCCCCAGCATTTT
TRBJ1-2 TRBD1 TRBV6-5 . 13 CASRPDRVDGYTF TGTGCCAGCAGACCCGACAGGGTGGATGGCTACACCTTC
TRBJ2-7 TRBD1 TRBV28 . 15 CASSLPGQGPYEQYF TGTGCCAGCAGTCTACCGGGACAGGGCCCCTACGAGCAGTACTTC
TRBJ2-6 . TRBV9 . 18 CASSVGALGRSGANVLTF TGTGCCAGCAGCGTAGGGGCCTTGGGGCGCTCTGGGGCCAACGTCCTGACTTTC
TRBJ1-1 . TRBV5-6 . 16 CASSLALGSINTEAFF TGTGCCAGCAGCTTGGCACTAGGGAGCATAAACACTGAAGCTTTCTTT
TRBJ1-6 . TRBV7-2 . 15 CASSLEGTLNSPLHF TGTGCCAGCAGCTTAGAGGGGACTTTAAATTCACCCCTCCACTTT
TRBJ2-3 . TRBV11-2 . 13 CASSWGVGDTQYF TGTGCCAGCAGCTGGGGCGTAGGGGATACGCAGTATTTT
TRBJ2-1 . TRBV7-8 . 13 CASSFAYYNEQFF TGTGCCAGCAGCTTTGCCTACTACAATGAGCAGTTCTTC
TRBJ2-6 TRBD1 TRBV4-1 . 16 CASSPGTGPGANVLTF TGCGCCAGCAGCCCCGGGACAGGACCTGGGGCCAACGTCCTGACTTTC
TRBJ1-6 . TRBV5-8 . 14 CASSLAQGSSPLHF TGTGCCAGCAGCTTGGCCCAAGGGAGTTCACCCCTCCACTTT
TRBJ1-5 . TRBV6-5 . 14 CASSEGGHHRPQHF TGTGCCAGCAGCGAGGGAGGGCATCATCGGCCCCAGCATTTT